One T cell receptor (beta chain) is described in this entry. The germline V gene has CDR1 WNHNN and CDR2 SYGVQD (reference sequence). Between the trimmed V and J ends, which lost 0 bases and 5 bases, there was a span of 9 bases. This CDR3 contains 14 residues. Described treatment: over 15 received Ad26.COV2.S at low or high dose, single or two shots; about 5 received placebo; per-sample allocation not given. Each sample was drawn 63 days after the first injection (of vaccine or placebo). The protocol was immunoSEQ multiplex PCR, while the TCRdb copy is restricted to in-frame clones and leaves out a portion. This sample yields fewer than 400,000 clones, of which approximately 90% are seen a single time; 3.5% belongs to the top ten. The sample originates from a study of Ad26.COV2.S vaccination and SARS-CoV-2 variants. As for the study in general: In the study, Ad26.COV2.S was injected intramuscularly once, or twice 56 days apart.

This material consisted of peripheral blood, taken in a trial of Ad26.COV2.S vaccine versus placebo. The chain links TRBV10-1 to TRBJ2-3; no reliable D call. This sequence was found in a person between 18 and 60 years old who received the Ad26.COV2.S COVID-19 vaccine or a placebo. CDR3 nucleotides: TGCGCCAGCAGTGAGTCCGGCGCGCTAGATACGCAGTATTTT. Its translation is CASSESGALDTQYF.